A single sample gave rise to the 18 T cell receptor beta chains below, sequenced in a study of T-cell memory formation after mild COVID-19. One entry per CDR3 protein, called by TCRdb with MiXCR from the 5' RACE reads. Of roughly 190,000 distinct CDR3 sequences listed, around 30% are singletons. Sequencing was carried out using PBMCs or a T cell subset sorted from them (not recorded which). Receptors were obtained from an adult woman who had mild COVID-19 (a few samples of this study predate the infection). Cell type and time point are not known.

V usage is TRBV7-8 and J usage is TRBJ1-2; D perhaps matches TRBD1 (5 bases). V was cut by 7 bases and J by 0 bases, with 12 bases left in between. The CDR3 is 14 residues long. Germline V gene data show CDR1 as SGHVS and CDR2 as FQNEAQ. The CDR3 region is CASTLGGANYGYTF. DNA of the CDR3: TGTGCCAGCACCCTCGGGGGGGCTAACTATGGCTACACCTTC.

The chain carries TRBV12-3 or TRBV12-4 and TRBJ2-7, with 7 positions matching TRBD2. V shed 7 bases and J 6 bases; nucleotides not matched to a gene: 6. The CDR3 covers 12 residues. The CDR3 sequence: CASTRGVLEQYF. The CDR3 DNA reads TGTGCCAGCACCCGGGGGGTTCTCGAGCAGTACTTC.

This rearrangement joins TRBV20-1 to TRBJ2-3; TRBD2 agrees at 7 bases. The CDR3 is 13 amino acids. Per germline, CDR1 DFQATT and CDR2 SNEGSKA (reference sequence). After removal of 6 bases from V and 2 bases from J, the junction contained 5 bases not matched to a gene. CDR3 sequence reads: CSAPSGFTDTQYF. The CDR3 DNA sequence: TGCAGTGCCCCTAGCGGCTTCACAGATACGCAGTATTTT.

The chain carries TRBV6-1 and TRBJ2-3; 9 nucleotides align to TRBD2. The length of the CDR3 is 15 residues. Germline V gene lookup returns CDR1 MNHNS and CDR2 SASEGT. J was trimmed by 0 bases and V by 8 bases; bases with no gene match: 6. CDR3 nucleotide sequence: TGTGCCAGCGACGCTAGCGGGACTAGCACAGATACGCAGTATTTT. It translates to CASDASGTSTDTQYF.

The V and J genes are TRBV12-3 or TRBV12-4 and TRBJ2-1; 10 bases align to TRBD2. CDR3 length: 14 amino acids. Trimming took 6 bases from V and 5 from J; bases not matched to a gene: 4. CDR3 residues: CASRVAGGNNEQFF. The CDR3 region has the DNA TGTGCCAGCAGGGTAGCGGGGGGTAACAATGAGCAGTTCTTC.

The genes are TRBV7-6 and TRBJ2-7, with TRBD1 matching over 10 bases. V trimming: 4 bases; J trimming: 2 bases; junction bases outside the gene matches: 8. The CDR3 is 16 residues long. From germline, CDR1 is SGHVS and CDR2 FNYEAQ. The CDR3 is CASSSAVGTGAYEQYF. The CDR3 DNA is TGTGCCAGCAGCTCCGCGGTGGGGACAGGGGCCTACGAGCAGTACTTC.

This clonotype was seen a single time. The J gene is TRBJ2-2, the V gene TRBV5-4; 11 positions match TRBD2. V lost 5 bases to trimming and J lost 5 bases; unmatched junction nucleotides: 5. Germline V gene sequence: CDR1 SGHNT, CDR2 YYREEE (reference sequence). This CDR3 region has 15 residues. The DNA for the CDR3 is TGTGCCAGCAGTCGGACTAGCGGGTTGACCGGGGAGCTGTTTTTT. Its protein product is CASSRTSGLTGELFF.

This clonotype was counted between two and nine times. The chain recombines TRBV24-1 with TRBJ2-1; 10 bases map to TRBD1. This CDR3 region has 16 residues. Trimming at V came to 4 bases and at J to 8 bases, leaving 10 bases not matched to a gene. Germline values: CDR1 KGHDR, CDR2 SFDVKD. CDR3 region: CATSDPGQGIKDEQFF. For the CDR3, the DNA is TGTGCCACCAGTGACCCGGGACAGGGGATCAAGGATGAGCAGTTCTTC.

This clonotype was picked up a small number of times. The chain combines TRBV7-8 with TRBJ2-1, with no clear D. Germline V gives CDR1 SGHVS, CDR2 FQNEAQ. The CDR3 extends over 14 amino acids. Trimming took off 4 bases at V and 7 bases at J, with 14 bases between the two ends. The CDR3 region has the DNA TGTGCCAGCAGCTCAAGGTCGAGCATGAATGAGCAGTTCTTC. It yields the protein CASSSRSSMNEQFF. The full variable domain, with the rest looked up from reference TRBV7-8 and TRBJ2-1, is GAGVSQSPRYKVAKRGQDVALRCDPISGHVSLFWYQQALGQGPEFLTYFQNEAQLDKSGLPSDRFFAERPEGSVSTLKIQRTQQEDSAVYLCASSSRSSMNEQFFGPGTRLTVL.

This clonotype has more than one count but fewer than ten. The chain carries TRBV12-3 or TRBV12-4 and TRBJ2-2; D not resolved. Trimming pared 3 bases from V and 3 bases from J, leaving 11 bases between. The CDR3 has 15 amino acids. In DNA form, the CDR3 reads TGTGCCAGCAGTTTCGAACGGAGTTACACCGGGGAGCTGTTTTTT. This codes for CASSFERSYTGELFF.

The J gene is TRBJ1-1, the V gene TRBV5-1, with 7 bases aligning to TRBD1. V lost 0 bases to trimming and J lost 0 bases; unmatched junction nucleotides: 2. Germline CDR1 is SGHRS and CDR2 is YFSETQ. CDR3 length equals 15 residues. CDR3 in amino acids: CASSLGTGVNTEAFF. The CDR3, as DNA: TGCGCCAGCAGCTTGGGGACAGGAGTGAACACTGAAGCTTTCTTT.

The chain joins TRBV6-5 to TRBJ1-2; D perhaps matches TRBD1 (5 bases). The V gene's germline CDR1 is MNHEY and CDR2 SVGAGI. V was pared by 6 bases and J by 7 bases, with 24 bases between. The CDR3 runs 16 residues. The CDR3 DNA sequence: TGTGCCAGCAGACCCTTTTCCGGGACCCCCGATGGTGGCTACACCTTC. It is translated as CASRPFSGTPDGGYTF.

This clonotype was recorded many times. V gene TRBV15 combines with J gene TRBJ2-1; TRBD2 is a possible D gene (5 bases). The CDR3 sequence is 14 residues long. The V and J ends lost 0 bases and 3 bases respectively, with 6 bases between them. CDR1 and CDR2 (germline): LNHNV, YYDKDF (reference sequence). The CDR3 spells CATSRDRGYNEQFF. DNA of the CDR3: TGTGCCACCAGCAGAGATCGGGGCTACAATGAGCAGTTCTTC.

The table lists this clonotype with a few counts. V gene TRBV24-1 combines with J gene TRBJ1-5; D not certain. The CDR3 loop spans 15 amino acids. V gave up 3 bases and J gave up 1 base, with 9 bases separating them. Looked up from germline, CDR1 is KGHDR and CDR2 is SFDVKD. Here the CDR3 DNA reads TGTGCCACCAGTGATCCCGGGTCCAGCAATCAGCCCCAGCATTTT. This sequence encodes CATSDPGSSNQPQHF.

This clonotype was picked up a small number of times. This chain connects TRBV19 to TRBJ1-5, with D perhaps matching TRBD1 (5 bases). Deletions cut 6 bases from V and 5 bases from J, with 20 bases between. Germline V gene lookup returns CDR1 LNHDA and CDR2 SQIVND (reference sequence). The CDR3 contains 16 residues. The CDR3 DNA reads TGTGCCAGTAGGGGGGGTGGTAGGGGTTCGGATCAGCCCCAGCATTTT. Translating gives CASRGGGRGSDQPQHF.

With regard to this clonotype: A much larger clone is a single base away; this may be a read error. V usage is TRBV6-4 and J usage is TRBJ2-2; unclear D gene. CDR1 and CDR2 (germline): MRHNA, SNTAGT. Trimming removed 5 bases at V and 4 bases at J, with 5 bases between. This CDR3 is 12 amino acids long. The CDR3 bases are TGTGCCAGCAGTTCATCCACCGGGGAGCTGTTTTTT. Amino acid sequence: CASSSSTGELFF.

This sequence joins TRBV7-6 and TRBJ2-6; 9 bases align to TRBD2. The CDR3 spans 17 residues. V was pared by 3 bases and J by 2 bases, with 5 bases of the junction left unmatched. The V gene's germline CDR1 is SGHVS and CDR2 FNYEAQ. Here the CDR3 DNA reads TGTGCCAGCAGCTTTTCCAGCGGGAGGACTGGGGCCAACGTCCTGACTTTC. Residues: CASSFSSGRTGANVLTF.

This clonotype turned up a few times. This sequence joins TRBV7-6 and TRBJ2-2; the D is unclear. Trimming took off 4 bases at V and 8 bases at J, with 8 bases between the two ends. CDR3 size: 12 residues. Germline values: CDR1 SGHVS, CDR2 FNYEAQ. The CDR3 spells CASSYRVGELFF. CDR3 in DNA: TGTGCCAGCAGCTATCGGGTGGGGGAGCTGTTTTTT.